This T cell receptor beta chain came from a study of Graves' ophthalmopathy and Graves' hyperthyroidism. This clonotype was detected a few times. An end of the junction differs from the germline gene, which may be a read error. Looked up from germline, CDR1 is SGHTA and CDR2 is FQGTGA. The CDR3 runs 15 residues. Those donors who had ophthalmopathy presented with moderate-to-severe activity, a CAS of ≥3, a NOSPECS of ≥4 and a duration under 3 months. The study amplified TCR beta CDR3 regions using RNA transcripts. RT-PCR with HTBI primers came first, then second-round multiplex PCR. TCRdb processed the multiplex PCR reads anew with MiXCR; each CDR3 protein has one entry. This table holds 500,000 to 800,000 distinct CDR3 sequences, about two fifths found once.

This TCR came from an adult man with Graves' ophthalmopathy. Sequencing used peripheral blood. The chain joins TRBV7-3 to TRBJ1-1; possible D gene TRBD1, 6 bases. The CDR3 region has the DNA TGTGCCAGCAGTTTAAGTAGGGGGGGGAACACTGAAGCTTTCTTT. As protein: CASSLSRGGNTEAFF.